The entry that follows covers one TCR beta chain sequence. Possible read error: a much larger clone is one base away. Between the trimmed V and J ends, which lost 8 bases and 5 bases, there was a span of 16 bases. The CDR3 spans 13 residues. Germline CDR1 and CDR2: MNHEY and SVGAGI. The sample comes from a study of molecular identifiers for immune sequencing clone quantification. Methods described previously were used for bulk TCR libraries, and listed TCR primers were applied. MiXCR, run by TCRdb on the PCR reads, gives a single entry per CDR3 protein. This sample has approximately 550,000 distinct CDR3 sequences, with about 25% found just once.

The sample comprised naive CD8+ T cells from blood, with Jurkat cell RNA spiked in. Subset defined: FACS-sorted CD8+CD4-CCR7+CD45RA+ naive T cells. V gene TRBV6-5 combines with J gene TRBJ2-7; perhaps D is TRBD1 or TRBD2 (6 bases each). This clonotype was sampled from a human donor in good health. Some libraries in this study had Jurkat cell RNA spiked in. The CDR3 is CASGTLGGNEQYF. CDR3 in DNA: TGTGCCAGCGGTACCCTCGGGGGCAACGAGCAGTACTTC.